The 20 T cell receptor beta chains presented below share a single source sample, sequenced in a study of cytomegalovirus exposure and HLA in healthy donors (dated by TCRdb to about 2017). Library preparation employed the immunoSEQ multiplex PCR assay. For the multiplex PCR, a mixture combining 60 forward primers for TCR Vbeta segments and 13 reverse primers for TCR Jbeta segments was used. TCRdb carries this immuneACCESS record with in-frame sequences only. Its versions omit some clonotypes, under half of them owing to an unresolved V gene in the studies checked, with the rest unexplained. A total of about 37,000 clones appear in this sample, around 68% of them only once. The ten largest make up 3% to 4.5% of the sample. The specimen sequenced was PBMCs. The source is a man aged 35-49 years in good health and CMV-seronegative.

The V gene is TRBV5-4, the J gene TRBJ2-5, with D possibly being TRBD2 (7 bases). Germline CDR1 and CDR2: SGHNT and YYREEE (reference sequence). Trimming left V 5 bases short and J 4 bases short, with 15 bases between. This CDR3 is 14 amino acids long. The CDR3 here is CASRIQGRAETQYF. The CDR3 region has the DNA TGTGCCAGCAGAATTCAGGGGAGGGCAGAGACCCAGTACTTC.

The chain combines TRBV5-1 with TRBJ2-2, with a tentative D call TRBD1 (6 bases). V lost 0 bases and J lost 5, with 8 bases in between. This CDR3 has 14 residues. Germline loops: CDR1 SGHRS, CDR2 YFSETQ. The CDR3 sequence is CASSLGTATGELFF. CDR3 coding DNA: TGCGCCAGCAGCTTGGGGACAGCTACCGGGGAGCTGTTTTTT.

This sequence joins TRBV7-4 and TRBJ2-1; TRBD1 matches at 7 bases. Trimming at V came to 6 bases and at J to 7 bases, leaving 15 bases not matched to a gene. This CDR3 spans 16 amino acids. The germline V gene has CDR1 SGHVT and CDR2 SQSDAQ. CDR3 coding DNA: TGTGCCAGCAGGAAGGTAGGAACAGGGGAGTATAATGAGCAGTTCTTC. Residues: CASRKVGTGEYNEQFF.

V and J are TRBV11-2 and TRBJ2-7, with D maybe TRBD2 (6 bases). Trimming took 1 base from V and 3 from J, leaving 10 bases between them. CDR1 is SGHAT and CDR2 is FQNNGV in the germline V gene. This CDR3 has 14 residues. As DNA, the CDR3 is TGTGCCAGCAGCTTAGGCGGGGCGCTCTACGAGCAGTACTTC. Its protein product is CASSLGGALYEQYF.

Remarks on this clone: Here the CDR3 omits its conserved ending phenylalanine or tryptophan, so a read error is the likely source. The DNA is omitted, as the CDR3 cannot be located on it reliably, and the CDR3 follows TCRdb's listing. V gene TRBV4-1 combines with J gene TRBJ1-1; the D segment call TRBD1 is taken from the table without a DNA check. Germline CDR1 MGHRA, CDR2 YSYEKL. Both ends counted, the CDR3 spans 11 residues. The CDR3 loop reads CASSHILGQSV.

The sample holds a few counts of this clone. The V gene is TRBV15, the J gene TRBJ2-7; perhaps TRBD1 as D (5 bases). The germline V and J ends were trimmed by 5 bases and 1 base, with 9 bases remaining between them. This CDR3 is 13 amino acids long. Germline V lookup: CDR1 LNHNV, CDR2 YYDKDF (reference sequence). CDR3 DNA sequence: TGTGCCACCAGCCCAGACAGATCCTACGAGCAGTACTTC. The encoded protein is CATSPDRSYEQYF.

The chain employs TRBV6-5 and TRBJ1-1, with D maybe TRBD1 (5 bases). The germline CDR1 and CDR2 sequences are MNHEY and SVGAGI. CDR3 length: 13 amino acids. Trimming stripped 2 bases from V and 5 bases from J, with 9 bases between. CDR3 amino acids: CASSYEGRTEAFF. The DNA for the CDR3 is TGTGCCAGCAGTTACGAGGGGAGGACTGAAGCTTTCTTT.

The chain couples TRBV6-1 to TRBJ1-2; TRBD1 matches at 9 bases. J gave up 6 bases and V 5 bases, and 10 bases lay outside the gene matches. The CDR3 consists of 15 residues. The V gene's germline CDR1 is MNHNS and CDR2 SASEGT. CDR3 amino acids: CASSIGQGKFDGYTF. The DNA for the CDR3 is TGTGCCAGCAGTATAGGACAGGGGAAATTCGATGGCTACACCTTC.

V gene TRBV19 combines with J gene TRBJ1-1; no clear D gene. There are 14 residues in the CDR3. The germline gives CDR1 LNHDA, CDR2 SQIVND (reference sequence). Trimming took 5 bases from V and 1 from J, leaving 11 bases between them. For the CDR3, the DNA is TGTGCCAGTAGTGTGTACGGAGGGAACACTGAAGCTTTCTTT. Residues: CASSVYGGNTEAFF.

DNA of the CDR3: TGTGCCAGCAGTGGGAGCTTCGCTGGGGCCAACGTCCTGACTTTC. It specifies CASSGSFAGANVLTF. V and J are TRBV6-1 and TRBJ2-6; D uncertain. CDR1 MNHNS and CDR2 SASEGT come from the germline V gene. The germline V and J ends were trimmed by 4 bases and 2 bases, with 9 bases remaining between them. The CDR3 runs to 15 residues.

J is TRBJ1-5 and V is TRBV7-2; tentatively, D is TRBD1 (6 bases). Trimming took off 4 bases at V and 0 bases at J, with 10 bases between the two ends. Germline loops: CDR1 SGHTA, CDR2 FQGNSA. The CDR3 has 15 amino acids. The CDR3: CASSSTGRSNQPQHF. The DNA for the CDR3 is TGTGCCAGCAGCTCCACAGGGCGTAGCAATCAGCCCCAGCATTTT.

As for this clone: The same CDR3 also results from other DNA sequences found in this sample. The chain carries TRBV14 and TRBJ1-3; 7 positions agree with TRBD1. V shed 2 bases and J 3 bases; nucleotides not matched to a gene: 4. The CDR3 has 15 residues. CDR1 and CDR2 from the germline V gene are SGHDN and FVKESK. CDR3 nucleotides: TGTGCCAGCAGCCAACGGACAGGAGGTGGAAACACCATATATTTT. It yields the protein CASSQRTGGGNTIYF.

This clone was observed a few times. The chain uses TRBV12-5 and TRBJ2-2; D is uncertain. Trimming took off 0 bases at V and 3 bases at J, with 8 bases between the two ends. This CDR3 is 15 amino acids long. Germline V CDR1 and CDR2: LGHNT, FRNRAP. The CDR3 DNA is TGTGCTAGTGGTTTGGTGACACCTTACACCGGGGAGCTGTTTTTT. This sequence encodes CASGLVTPYTGELFF.

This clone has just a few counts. CDR3 protein: CASSLGTALQSGVGYTF. The CDR3 region has the DNA TGTGCCAGCAGCCTAGGGACAGCCTTACAATCCGGAGTAGGCTACACCTTC. This chain uses TRBV5-4 with TRBJ1-2, with 7 positions matching TRBD1. The V and J ends lost 4 bases and 8 bases, in that order; junction bases with no gene match: 20. The CDR3 extends over 17 amino acids. CDR1 and CDR2 (germline): SGHNT, YYREEE (reference sequence).

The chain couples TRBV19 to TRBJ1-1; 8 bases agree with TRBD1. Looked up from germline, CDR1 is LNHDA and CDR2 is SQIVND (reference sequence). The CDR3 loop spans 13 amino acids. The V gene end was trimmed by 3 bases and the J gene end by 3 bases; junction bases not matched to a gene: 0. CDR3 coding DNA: TGTGCCAGTAGTATGGACAGGGACACTGAAGCTTTCTTT. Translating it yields CASSMDRDTEAFF.

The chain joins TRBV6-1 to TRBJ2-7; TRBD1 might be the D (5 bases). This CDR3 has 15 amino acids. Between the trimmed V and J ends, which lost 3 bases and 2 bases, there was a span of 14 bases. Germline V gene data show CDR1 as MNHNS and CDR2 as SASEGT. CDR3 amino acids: CASSDALDTTYEQYF. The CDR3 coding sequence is TGTGCCAGCAGTGATGCGTTGGACACCACCTACGAGCAGTACTTC.

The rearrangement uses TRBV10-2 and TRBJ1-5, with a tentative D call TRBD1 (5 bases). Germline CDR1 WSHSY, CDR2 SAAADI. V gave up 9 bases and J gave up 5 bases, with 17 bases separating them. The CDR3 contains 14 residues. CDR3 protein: CASRVGGSYQPQHF. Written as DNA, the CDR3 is TGCGCCAGTCGGGTCGGGGGTTCGTATCAGCCCCAGCATTTT.

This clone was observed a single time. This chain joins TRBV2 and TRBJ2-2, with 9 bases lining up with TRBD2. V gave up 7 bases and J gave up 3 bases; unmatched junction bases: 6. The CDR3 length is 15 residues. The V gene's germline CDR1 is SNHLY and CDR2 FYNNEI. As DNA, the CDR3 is TGTGCCAGCACGGCGGGGGGGCCTTACACCGGGGAGCTGTTTTTT. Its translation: CASTAGGPYTGELFF.

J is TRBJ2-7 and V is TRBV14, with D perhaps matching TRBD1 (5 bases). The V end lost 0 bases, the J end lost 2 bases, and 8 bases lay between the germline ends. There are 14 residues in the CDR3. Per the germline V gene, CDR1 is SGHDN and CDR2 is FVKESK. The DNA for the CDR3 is TGTGCCAGCAGCCAAGAGTCAGGGCCCTACGAGCAGTACTTC. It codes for CASSQESGPYEQYF.

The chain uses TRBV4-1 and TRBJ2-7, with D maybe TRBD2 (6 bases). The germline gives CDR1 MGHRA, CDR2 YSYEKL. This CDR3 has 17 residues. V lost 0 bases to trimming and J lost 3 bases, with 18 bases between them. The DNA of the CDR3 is TGCGCCAGCAGCCAAGATCGAAGCGGGCAGAATTACTACGAGCAGTACTTC. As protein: CASSQDRSGQNYYEQYF.